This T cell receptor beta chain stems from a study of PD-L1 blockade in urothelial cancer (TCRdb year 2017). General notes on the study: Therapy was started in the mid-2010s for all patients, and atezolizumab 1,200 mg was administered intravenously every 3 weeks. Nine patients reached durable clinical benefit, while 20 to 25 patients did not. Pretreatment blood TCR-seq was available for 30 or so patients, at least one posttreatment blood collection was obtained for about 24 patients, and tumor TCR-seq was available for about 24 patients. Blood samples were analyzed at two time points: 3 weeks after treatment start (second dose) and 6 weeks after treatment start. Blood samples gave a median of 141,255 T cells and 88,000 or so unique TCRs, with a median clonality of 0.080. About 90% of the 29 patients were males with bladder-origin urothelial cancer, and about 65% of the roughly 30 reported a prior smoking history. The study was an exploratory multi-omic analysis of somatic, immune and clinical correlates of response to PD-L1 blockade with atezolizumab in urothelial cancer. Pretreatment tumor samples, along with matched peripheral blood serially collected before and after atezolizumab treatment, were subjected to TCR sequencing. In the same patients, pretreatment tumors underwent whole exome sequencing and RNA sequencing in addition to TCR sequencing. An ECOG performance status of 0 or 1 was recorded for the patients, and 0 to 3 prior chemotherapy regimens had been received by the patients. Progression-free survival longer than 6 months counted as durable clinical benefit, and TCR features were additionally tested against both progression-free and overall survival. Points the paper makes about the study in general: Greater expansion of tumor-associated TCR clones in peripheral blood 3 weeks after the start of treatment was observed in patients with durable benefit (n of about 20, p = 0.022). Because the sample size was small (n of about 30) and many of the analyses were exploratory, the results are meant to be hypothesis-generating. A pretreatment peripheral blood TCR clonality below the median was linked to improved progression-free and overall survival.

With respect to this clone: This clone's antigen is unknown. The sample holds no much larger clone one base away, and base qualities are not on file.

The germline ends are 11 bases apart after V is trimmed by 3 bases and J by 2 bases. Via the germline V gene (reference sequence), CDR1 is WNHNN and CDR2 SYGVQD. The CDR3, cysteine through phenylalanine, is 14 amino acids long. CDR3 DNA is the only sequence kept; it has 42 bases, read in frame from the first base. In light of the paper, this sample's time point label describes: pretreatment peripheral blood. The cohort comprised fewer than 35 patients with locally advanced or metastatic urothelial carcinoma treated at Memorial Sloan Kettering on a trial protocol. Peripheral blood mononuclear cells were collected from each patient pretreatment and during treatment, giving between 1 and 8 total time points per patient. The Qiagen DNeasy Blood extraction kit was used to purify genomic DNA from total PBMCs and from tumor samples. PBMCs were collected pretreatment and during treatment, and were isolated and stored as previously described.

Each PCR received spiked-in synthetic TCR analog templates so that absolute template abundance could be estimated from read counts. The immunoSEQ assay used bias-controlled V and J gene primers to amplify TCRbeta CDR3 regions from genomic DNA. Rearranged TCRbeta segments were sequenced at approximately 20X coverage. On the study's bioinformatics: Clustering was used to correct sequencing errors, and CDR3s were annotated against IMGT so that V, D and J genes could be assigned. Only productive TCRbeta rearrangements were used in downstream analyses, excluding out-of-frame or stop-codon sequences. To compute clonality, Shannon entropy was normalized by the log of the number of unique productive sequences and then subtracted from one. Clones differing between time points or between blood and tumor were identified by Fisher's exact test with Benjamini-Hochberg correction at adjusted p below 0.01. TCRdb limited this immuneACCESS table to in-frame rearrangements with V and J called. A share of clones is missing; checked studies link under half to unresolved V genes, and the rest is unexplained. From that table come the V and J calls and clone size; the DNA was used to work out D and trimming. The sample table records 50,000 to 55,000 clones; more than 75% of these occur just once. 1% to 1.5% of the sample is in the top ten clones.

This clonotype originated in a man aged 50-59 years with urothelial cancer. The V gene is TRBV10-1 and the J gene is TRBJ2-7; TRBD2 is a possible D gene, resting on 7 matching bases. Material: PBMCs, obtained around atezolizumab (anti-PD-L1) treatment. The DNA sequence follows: TGCGCCAGCAGTGAAGGGGAGGGGGCCTACGAGCAGTACTTC. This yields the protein CASSEGEGAYEQYF.